The next 4 T cell receptor beta chains were all read from a single sample in a study of identical twins' blood T cells. TCRdb used MiXCR to reprocess the 5' RACE reads, holding one entry per CDR3 protein. The sample includes hundreds of thousands of distinct CDR3 sequences, about 28% seen only once; the top ten take roughly 5.5%. Material for sequencing was PBMCs. The receptors here all came from a woman between 18 and 55 years old in good health.

This chain joins TRBV4-3 and TRBJ2-1, with D unclear. The length of the CDR3 is 13 residues. V shed 2 bases and J shed 8 bases, with 10 bases lying between them. The germline gives CDR1 LGHNA, CDR2 YSLEER. The CDR3 protein is CASSQRGKDEQFF. The CDR3 nucleotides read TGCGCCAGCAGCCAACGCGGTAAGGATGAGCAGTTCTTC.

The chain has TRBV5-6 and TRBJ1-1; 7 bases fit TRBD1. J was trimmed by 7 bases and V by 4 bases; bases with no gene match: 10. This CDR3 comprises 14 residues. Germline values: CDR1 SGHDT, CDR2 YYEEEE. The CDR3 DNA reads TGTGCCAGCAGCCGGGTGTTGACAGGGTTTGAAGCTTTCTTT. Translation: CASSRVLTGFEAFF.

In its sample, this clonotype was seen a few times. The chain couples TRBV2 to TRBJ2-5, with TRBD2 matching 11 bases. The V gene's germline CDR1 is SNHLY and CDR2 FYNNEI. J lost 3 bases, V lost 0 bases, and 9 bases had no gene match. The CDR3 runs to 18 residues. CDR3 nucleotides: TGTGCCAGCAGTGAAGCGCTTCCGGGACTAGCGGTTGAAGAGACCCAGTACTTC. It is translated as CASSEALPGLAVEETQYF.

The V call is TRBV29-1, the J call TRBJ2-3; the D is unclear. Germline V lookup: CDR1 SQVTM, CDR2 ANQGSEA. Trimming cost V 5 bases and J 6 bases, with 15 bases left between them. The CDR3 contains 13 residues. The CDR3 protein is CSVTIFSGDTQYF. CDR3 in DNA: TGCAGCGTTACGATTTTTTCCGGGGATACGCAGTATTTT.